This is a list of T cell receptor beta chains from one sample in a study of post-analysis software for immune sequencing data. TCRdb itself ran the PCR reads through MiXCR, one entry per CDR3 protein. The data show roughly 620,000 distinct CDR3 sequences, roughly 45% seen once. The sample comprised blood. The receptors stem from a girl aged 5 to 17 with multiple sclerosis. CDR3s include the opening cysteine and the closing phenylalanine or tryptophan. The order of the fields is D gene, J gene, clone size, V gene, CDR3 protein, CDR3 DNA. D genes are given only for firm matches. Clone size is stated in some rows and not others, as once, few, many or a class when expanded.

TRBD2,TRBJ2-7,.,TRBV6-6,CASSYSTSGVQYF,TGTGCCAGCAGTTACTCAACTAGCGGGGTGCAGTACTTC
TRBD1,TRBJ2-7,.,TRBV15,CATSRGKGQGIPEQHF,TGTGCCACCAGCAGGGGAAAGGGACAGGGGATCCCCGAGCAGCACTTC
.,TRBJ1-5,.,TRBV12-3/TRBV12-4,CASSPRVGERKPQHF,TGTGCCAGCAGCCCCCGGGTCGGGGAAAGGAAGCCCCAGCATTTT
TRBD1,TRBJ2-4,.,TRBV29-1,CSVAGTGIGEAKNIQYF,TGCAGCGTCGCCGGGACAGGGATTGGGGAGGCCAAAAACATTCAGTACTTC
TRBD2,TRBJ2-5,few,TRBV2,CASRRLAGNQETQYF,TGTGCCAGCAGAAGACTAGCGGGAAACCAAGAGACCCAGTACTTC
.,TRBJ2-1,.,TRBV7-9,CASSPVRRGQFF,TGTGCCAGCAGCCCTGTCCGCCGGGGGCAGTTCTTC
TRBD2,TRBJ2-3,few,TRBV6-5,CASSYPSGGTDTQYF,TGTGCCAGCAGTTATCCCAGCGGGGGCACAGATACGCAGTATTTT
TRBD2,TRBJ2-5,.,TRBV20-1,CSANSGGAQETQYF,TGCAGCGCCAATAGCGGGGGGGCCCAAGAGACCCAGTACTTC
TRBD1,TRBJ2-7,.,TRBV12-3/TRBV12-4,CASSWRQGAYEQYF,TGTGCCAGCAGTTGGAGACAGGGGGCCTACGAGCAGTACTTC
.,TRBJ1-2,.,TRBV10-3,CAISEGEGKEANYGYTF,TGTGCCATCAGTGAGGGCGAGGGGAAGGAAGCTAACTATGGCTACACCTTC
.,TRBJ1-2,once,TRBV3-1,CASSQGRGVGYTF,TGTGCCAGCAGCCAAGGGCGCGGGGTTGGCTACACCTTC
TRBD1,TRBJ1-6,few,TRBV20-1,CSAMPRTGAYNSPLHF,TGCAGTGCTATGCCGCGTACAGGGGCCTATAATTCACCCCTCCACTTT
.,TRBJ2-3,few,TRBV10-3,CAIATGEEDTQYF,TGTGCCATCGCAACAGGGGAGGAAGATACGCAGTATTTT
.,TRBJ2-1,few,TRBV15,CATSRDRDEQFF,TGTGCCACCAGCAGAGATCGGGATGAGCAGTTCTTC
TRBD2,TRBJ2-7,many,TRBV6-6,CASTLTSGTRKGTYEQYF,TGTGCCAGCACCCTAACTAGCGGCACCCGGAAGGGGACCTACGAGCAGTACTTC
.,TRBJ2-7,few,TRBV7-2,CASSPRTGREQYF,TGTGCCAGCAGCCCCCGGACGGGACGCGAGCAGTACTTC
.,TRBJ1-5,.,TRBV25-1,CASSGGQGNQPQHF,TGTGCCAGCAGTGGGGGGCAGGGGAATCAGCCCCAGCATTTT
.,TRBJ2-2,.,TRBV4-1,CASSPGTTSGELFF,TGCGCCAGCAGTCCCGGGACAACGTCCGGGGAGCTGTTTTTT
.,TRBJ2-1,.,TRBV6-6,CASSYYGEQFF,TGTGCCAGCAGTTATTATGGTGAGCAGTTCTTC
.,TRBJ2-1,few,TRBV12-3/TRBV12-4,CASSYGLSSYNEQFF,TGTGCCAGCAGCTACGGACTTAGCTCCTACAATGAGCAGTTCTTC
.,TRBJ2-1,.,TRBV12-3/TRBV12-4,CASSFRVEGYNEQFF,TGTGCCAGCAGTTTTAGGGTAGAGGGCTACAATGAGCAGTTCTTC
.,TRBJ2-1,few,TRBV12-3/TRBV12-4,CASRPKGTGYYNEQFF,TGTGCCAGCAGACCCAAAGGGACTGGTTATTACAATGAGCAGTTCTTC
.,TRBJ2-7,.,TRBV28,CASSYSISYEQYF,TGTGCCAGCAGCTACAGCATTTCCTACGAGCAGTACTTC
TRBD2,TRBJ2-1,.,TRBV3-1,CASSTKAGEEYNEQFF,TGTGCCAGCAGCACTAAAGCGGGAGAGGAGTACAATGAGCAGTTCTTC
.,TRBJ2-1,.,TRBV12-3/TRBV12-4,CASLGAGYNEQFF,TGTGCCAGTTTGGGGGCGGGGTACAATGAGCAGTTCTTC
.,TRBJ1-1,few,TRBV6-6,CASSYSTTNTEAFF,TGTGCCAGCAGTTACTCGACAACGAACACTGAAGCTTTCTTT
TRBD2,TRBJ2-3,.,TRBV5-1,CASSRRTSGGDLGTQYF,TGCGCCAGCAGCCGGCGGACTAGCGGGGGGGATCTGGGTACGCAGTATTTT
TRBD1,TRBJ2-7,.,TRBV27,CASSRGDRVIEQYF,TGTGCCAGCAGTAGAGGGGACAGGGTTATCGAGCAGTACTTC
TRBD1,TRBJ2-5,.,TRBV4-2,CASSPAPPEGQGRETQYF,TGTGCCAGCAGCCCTGCTCCCCCGGAGGGACAGGGGAGAGAGACCCAGTACTTC
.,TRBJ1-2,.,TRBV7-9,CASSGHDLPGGYTF,TGTGCCAGCAGCGGCCACGACCTCCCAGGGGGCTACACCTTC
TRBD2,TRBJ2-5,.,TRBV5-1,CASSLAGLAGVLETQYF,TGCGCCAGCAGCTTGGCCGGGCTAGCGGGAGTGCTAGAGACCCAGTACTTC
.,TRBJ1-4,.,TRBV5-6,CASSFRQGNEKLFF,TGTGCCAGCAGCTTTCGGCAGGGGAACGAAAAACTGTTTTTT
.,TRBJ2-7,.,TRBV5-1,CASSIEVGSYEQYF,TGCGCCAGCAGTATTGAGGTGGGGTCCTACGAGCAGTACTTC
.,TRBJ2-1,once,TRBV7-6,CASSLDARRRSYNEQFF,TGTGCCAGCAGCTTAGACGCACGGCGGAGGTCCTACAATGAGCAGTTCTTC
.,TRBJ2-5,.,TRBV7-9,CASIPAKAVQETQYF,TGTGCCAGCATCCCAGCCAAAGCGGTACAAGAGACCCAGTACTTC
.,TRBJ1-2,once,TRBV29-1,CSVRRERYGYTF,TGCAGCGTCCGAAGGGAGAGGTATGGCTACACCTTC
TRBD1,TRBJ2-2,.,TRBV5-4,CASSPPPGQGHTGELFF,TGTGCCAGCAGCCCTCCCCCGGGACAGGGGCACACCGGGGAGCTGTTTTTT
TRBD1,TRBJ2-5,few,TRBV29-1,CSVGETGTTGETQYF,TGCAGCGTTGGCGAGACAGGGACGACCGGGGAGACCCAGTACTTC
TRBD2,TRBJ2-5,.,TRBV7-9,CASSLSSGGAYQETQYF,TGTGCCAGCAGCTTATCTAGCGGGGGGGCGTACCAAGAGACCCAGTACTTC
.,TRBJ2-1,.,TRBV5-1,CASSLVVPRSSYNEQFF,TGCGCCAGCAGCTTGGTCGTCCCCAGGAGCTCCTACAATGAGCAGTTCTTC
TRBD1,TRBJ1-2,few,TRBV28,CASSPAGTGGRGYTF,TGTGCCAGCAGTCCCGCCGGGACAGGGGGCAGAGGCTACACCTTC
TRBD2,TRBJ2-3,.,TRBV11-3,CASSFFGRGTDTQYF,TGTGCCAGCAGCTTTTTCGGGAGGGGCACAGATACGCAGTATTTT
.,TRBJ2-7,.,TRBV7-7,CASSLSVGNEQYF,TGTGCCAGCAGCCTCTCGGTGGGGAACGAGCAGTACTTC
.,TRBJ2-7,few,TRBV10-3,CAISAVTSLPGYEQYF,TGTGCCATCAGTGCAGTTACTAGTCTCCCTGGCTACGAGCAGTACTTC
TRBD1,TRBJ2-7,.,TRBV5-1,CASSLQGTELYEQYF,TGCGCCAGCAGCTTGCAGGGGACAGAACTCTACGAGCAGTACTTC
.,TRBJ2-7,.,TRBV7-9,CASSPTVSGYEQYF,TGTGCCAGCAGCCCCACCGTTTCGGGGTATGAGCAGTACTTC
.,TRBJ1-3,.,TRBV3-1,CASSQQALLSGNTIYF,TGTGCCAGCAGCCAACAGGCTTTGCTCTCTGGAAACACCATATATTTT
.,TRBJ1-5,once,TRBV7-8,CASSPTNQPQHF,TGTGCCAGCAGCCCTACCAATCAGCCCCAGCATTTT
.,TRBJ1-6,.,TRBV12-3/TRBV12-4,CASSLDRAYNSPLHF,TGTGCCAGCAGTTTAGACCGGGCCTATAATTCACCCCTCCACTTT
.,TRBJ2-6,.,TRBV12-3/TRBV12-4,CASSLAPAGASGANVLTF,TGTGCCAGCAGTTTAGCGCCGGCAGGAGCCTCTGGGGCCAACGTCCTGACTTTC
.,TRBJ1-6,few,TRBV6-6,CASSPDTVGRVRSPLHF,TGTGCCAGCAGTCCGGATACGGTGGGTAGGGTGCGATCACCCCTCCACTTT
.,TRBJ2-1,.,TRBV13,CASSPSRGPNEQFF,TGTGCCAGCAGCCCCTCGAGGGGACCCAATGAGCAGTTCTTC
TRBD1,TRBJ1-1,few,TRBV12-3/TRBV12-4,CASSVQGAVEAFF,TGTGCCAGCAGTGTCCAGGGGGCTGTTGAAGCTTTCTTT
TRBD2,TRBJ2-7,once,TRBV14,CASSHPETSTYEQYF,TGTGCCAGCAGCCACCCGGAGACTAGCACCTACGAGCAGTACTTC
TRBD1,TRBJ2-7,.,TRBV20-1,CSAREETGTGGNEQYF,TGCAGTGCTAGAGAGGAGACCGGGACAGGGGGCAACGAGCAGTACTTC